Sequencing of this T cell receptor beta chain was carried out in a study of cytomegalovirus exposure and HLA in healthy donors. Study-level points and caveats: Subsequent analysis revealed that first-cohort TCR clusters tended to co-occur in the 120 or so validation repertoires. In vitro, three CMV-associated chains proved specific for CMV antigens. 164 TCR beta chains were listed as cytomegalovirus-associated. Some public TCRs appeared in many individuals, while most sequences were rare.

The table came from immunoSEQ multiplex PCR; TCRdb's copy has only in-frame clones and leaves some out. The sample holds 150,000 to 180,000 clones; around nine tenths are singletons and the top ten take under 25%. In germline, CDR1 is SGHVS, CDR2 FNYEAQ. The V gene end was trimmed by 5 bases and the J gene end by 4 bases; junction bases not matched to a gene: 11. This CDR3 is 15 amino acids long. As to this clone: Its antigen is as yet unknown.

The TCR sequence derives from a man aged 18 to 29 in good health and CMV-seropositive. The V gene is TRBV7-6, the J gene TRBJ2-7; 7 bases line up with TRBD1. Sequencing was carried out using PBMCs. CDR3 in amino acids: CASSRETGSRYEQYF. CDR3 DNA: TGTGCCAGCAGCCGCGAGACAGGGTCGCGTTACGAGCAGTACTTC.